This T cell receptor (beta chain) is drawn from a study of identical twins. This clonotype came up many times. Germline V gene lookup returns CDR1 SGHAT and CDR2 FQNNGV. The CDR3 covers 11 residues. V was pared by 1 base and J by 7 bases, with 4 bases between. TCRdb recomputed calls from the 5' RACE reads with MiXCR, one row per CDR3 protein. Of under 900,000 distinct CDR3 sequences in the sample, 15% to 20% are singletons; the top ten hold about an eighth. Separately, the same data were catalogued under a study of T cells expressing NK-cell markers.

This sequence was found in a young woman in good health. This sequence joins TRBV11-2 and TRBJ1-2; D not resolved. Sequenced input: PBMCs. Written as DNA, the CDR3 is TGTGCCAGCAGCTTAGGGGCTGGCTACACCTTC. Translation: CASSLGAGYTF. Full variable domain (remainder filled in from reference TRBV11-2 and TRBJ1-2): EAGVAQSPRYKIIEKRQSVAFWCNPISGHATLYWYQQILGQGPKLLIQFQNNGVVDDSQLPKDRFSAERLKGVDSTLKIQPAKLEDSAVYLCASSLGAGYTFGSGTRLTVV.